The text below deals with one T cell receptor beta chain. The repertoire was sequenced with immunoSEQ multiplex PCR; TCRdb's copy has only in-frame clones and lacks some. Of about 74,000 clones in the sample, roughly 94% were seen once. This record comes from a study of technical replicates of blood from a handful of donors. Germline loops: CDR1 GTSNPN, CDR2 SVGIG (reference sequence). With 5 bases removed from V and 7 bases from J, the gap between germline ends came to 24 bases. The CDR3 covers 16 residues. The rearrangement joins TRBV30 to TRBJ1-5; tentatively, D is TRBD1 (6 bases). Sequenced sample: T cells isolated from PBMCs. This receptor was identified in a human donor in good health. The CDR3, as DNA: TGTGCCTGGGCCCCGGACAGTTACCCCGGCGCGCAGCCCCAGCATTTT. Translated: CAWAPDSYPGAQPQHF.